Following are 24 T cell receptor beta chains from one sample sequenced in a study of blood T cell repertoires in COVID-19. Libraries were prepared by immunoSEQ multiplex PCR; TCRdb keeps only in-frame clonotypes and omits some of them. The data contain approximately 240,000 clones, 70% to 90% of them singletons. The sequencing input was peripheral blood. All receptors come from a man over 45 with acute or convalescent COVID-19.

The chain couples TRBV27 to TRBJ2-7, with D possibly matching TRBD2 (7 bases). The CDR3 extends over 16 amino acids. Looked up from germline, CDR1 is MNHEY and CDR2 is SMNVEV (reference sequence). V shed 6 bases and J shed 2 bases, with 20 bases lying between them. CDR3 region: CASSPHSGTFTYEQYF. Written as DNA, the CDR3 is TGTGCCAGCAGCCCCCACAGCGGGACATTTACCTACGAGCAGTACTTC.

The V call is TRBV2, the J call TRBJ2-1; 9 bases are a match to TRBD2. Looked up from germline, CDR1 is SNHLY and CDR2 is FYNNEI. Germline trimming cut 6 bases from V and 4 bases from J; bases unmatched to any gene: 10. This CDR3 contains 16 residues. CDR3 sequence reads: CASSDWASGNYNEQFF. The CDR3 DNA is TGTGCCAGCAGCGATTGGGCTAGCGGGAATTACAATGAGCAGTTCTTC.

The chain links TRBV19 to TRBJ2-2, with 7 bases lining up with TRBD2. J lost 0 bases, V lost 2 bases, and 6 bases had no gene match. Per germline, CDR1 LNHDA and CDR2 SQIVND (reference sequence). CDR3 size: 17 residues. DNA for the CDR3: TGTGCCAGTAGTATATTCGCTAGCGGACCGAACACCGGGGAGCTGTTTTTT. It translates to CASSIFASGPNTGELFF.

V and J are TRBV9 and TRBJ1-6; the match to TRBD1 covers 8 bases. Germline trimming cut 0 bases from V and 5 bases from J; bases unmatched to any gene: 4. CDR3 length: 16 residues. The V gene's germline CDR1 is SGDLS and CDR2 YYNGEE. The DNA of the CDR3 is TGTGCCAGCAGCGTAGGCGGGACAGGCCATAATTCACCCCTCCACTTT. Translation: CASSVGGTGHNSPLHF.

CDR3 sequence reads: CASSTYNPKGAPYNEQFF. Written as DNA, the CDR3 is TGTGCCAGCAGCACATACAATCCGAAGGGGGCCCCCTACAATGAGCAGTTCTTC. J is TRBJ2-1 and V is TRBV21-1; the table calls TRBD1, which could not be checked here. TRBV21-1 has pseudogene status. The CDR3 length is 18 residues.

The chain links TRBV5-1 to TRBJ2-1; a possible D gene is TRBD2 (6 bases). V was shortened by 1 base and J by 7 bases, with 15 bases between the two germline ends. The CDR3 length is 15 residues. CDR1 and CDR2 (germline): SGHRS, YFSETQ. As DNA, the CDR3 is TGCGCCAGCAGCTTGTTAGCGGACCCCTGGAATGAGCAGTTCTTC. It yields the protein CASSLLADPWNEQFF.

The DNA for the CDR3 is TGTGCCACCAGTGACCCCAGGACAGGGACGAGCTATGGCGAGCAGTACTTC. Its protein product is CATSDPRTGTSYGEQYF. The V and J genes are TRBV24-1 and TRBJ2-7; 8 nucleotides agree with TRBD1. With 4 bases clipped from V and 6 bases from J, the junction kept 16 bases outside the gene matches. The CDR3 length is 17 residues. CDR1 is KGHDR and CDR2 is SFDVKD in the germline V gene.

This clone was seen only once. CDR3 coding DNA: TGTGCCAGCAGACTCGGACTAGCGGGAGGTCGGGGGGAGCTGTTTTTT. Amino acid sequence: CASRLGLAGGRGELFF. The V call is TRBV11-3, the J call TRBJ2-2; 14 positions agree with TRBD2. V was pared by 6 bases and J by 8 bases, with 8 bases of the junction left unmatched. The CDR3 spans 16 residues. Germline V CDR1 and CDR2: SGHNT, YENEEA.

This clone was seen once. The chain carries TRBV5-1 and TRBJ1-1; the match to TRBD1 covers 7 bases. The germline CDR1 and CDR2 sequences are SGHRS and YFSETQ. The CDR3 covers 14 residues. V trimming: 4 bases; J trimming: 1 base; junction bases outside the gene matches: 4. CDR3 nucleotide sequence: TGCGCCAGCAGCCCAGACAGGGAGAACACTGAAGCTTTCTTT. Translated, it gives CASSPDRENTEAFF.

The gene calls are TRBV11-3 and TRBJ2-3, with 7 bases aligning to TRBD2. The CDR3 consists of 15 residues. J was trimmed by 0 bases and V by 4 bases; bases with no gene match: 4. The V gene's germline CDR1 is SGHNT and CDR2 YENEEA. CDR3 sequence: CASSSLGGSTDTQYF. DNA for the CDR3: TGTGCCAGCAGCTCCCTGGGAGGGAGCACAGATACGCAGTATTTT.

The V and J genes are TRBV10-1 and TRBJ2-3; TRBD2 aligns across 7 bases. In germline, CDR1 is WNHNN, CDR2 SYGVQD (reference sequence). The junction had 2 bases not matched to a gene; V was cut back by 6 bases and J by 2 bases. This CDR3 is 13 amino acids long. The CDR3 bases are TGCGCCAGCAGCAGCGGGGACACAGATACGCAGTATTTT. Protein sequence: CASSSGDTDTQYF.

This clone has a single count. The rearrangement uses TRBV15 and TRBJ1-5; D ambiguous. Germline-derived CDR1 and CDR2 are LNHNV and YYDKDF (reference sequence). CDR3 length: 17 amino acids. V lost 0 bases and J 0 bases, leaving 12 bases between the germline ends. CDR3 amino acids: CATSREVMSHSNQPQHF. DNA of the CDR3: TGTGCCACCAGCAGAGAAGTGATGAGTCATAGCAATCAGCCCCAGCATTTT.

The genes are TRBV10-1 and TRBJ2-1, with TRBD2 identical over 10 bases. With 4 bases clipped from V and 5 bases from J, the junction kept 17 bases outside the gene matches. The CDR3 has 19 residues. Germline CDR1 is WNHNN and CDR2 is SYGVQD (reference sequence). The CDR3 loop reads CASSGEVGGTSGANNEQFF. The CDR3 bases are TGCGCCAGCAGTGGCGAGGTCGGTGGAACTAGCGGGGCGAACAATGAGCAGTTCTTC.

This chain joins TRBV7-9 and TRBJ1-5, with D possibly matching TRBD1 (5 bases). CDR3 length: 17 amino acids. V was cut by 1 base and J by 7 bases, with 20 bases left in between. Germline V gives CDR1 SEHNR, CDR2 FQNEAQ (reference sequence). The DNA of the CDR3 is TGTGCCAGCAGCTTAGTAGTGGAGTGGGGGAGGGGACAGCCCCAGCATTTT. As protein: CASSLVVEWGRGQPQHF.

The CDR3 DNA follows: TGTGCCAGCAGCACTTCAACTAACTATGGCTACACCTTC. Its protein product is CASSTSTNYGYTF. The chain links TRBV28 to TRBJ1-2; D call uncertain. The V and J ends lost 6 bases and 0 bases respectively, with 8 bases between them. CDR3 length equals 13 residues. Germline CDR1 reads MDHEN; CDR2 reads SYDVKM.

This clone was detected only once. One junction end does not reproduce the germline sequence, and a read error may be involved. This chain links TRBV28 with TRBJ1-2; maybe TRBD1 (5 bases). The CDR3 is 11 residues long. Per the germline V gene, CDR1 is MDHEN and CDR2 is SYDVKM. The CDR3 here is CASSSLMQGAF. The CDR3 region has the DNA TGTGCCAGCAGCTCCCTCATGCAGGGCGCCTTC.

The chain carries TRBV5-6 and TRBJ2-4, with D maybe TRBD1 (5 bases). The V gene lost 0 bases and the J gene lost 3 bases, with 7 bases spanning the gap. The CDR3 spans 14 residues. CDR1 and CDR2 (germline): SGHDT, YYEEEE. CDR3: CASSLGGVKNIQYF. The CDR3 bases are TGTGCCAGCAGCTTGGGGGGCGTCAAAAACATTCAGTACTTC.

This clone was observed a single time. The rearrangement joins TRBV7-8 to TRBJ1-5; 7 bases fit TRBD1. Germline CDR1 reads SGHVS; CDR2 reads FQNEAQ. V dropped 1 base and J dropped 4; count of bases not matched to a gene: 7. CDR3 length: 16 amino acids. The chain's CDR3 is CASSLVTTGNNQPQHF. Here the CDR3 DNA reads TGTGCCAGCAGCTTAGTGACGACAGGGAATAATCAGCCCCAGCATTTT.

CDR3 bases: TGTGCCAGCGAGGGGGGGAGGCACTATGGCTACACCTTC. It is translated as CASEGGRHYGYTF. The rearrangement uses TRBV6-6 and TRBJ1-2, with D possibly TRBD1 on 6 matching bases. Trimming removed 8 bases at V and 3 bases at J, with 13 bases between. Germline-derived CDR1 and CDR2 are MNHNY and SVGAGI (reference sequence). The CDR3 is 13 amino acids.

The chain carries TRBV3-1 (or the pseudogene TRBV3-2) and TRBJ2-5, with TRBD2 matching over 14 bases. This CDR3 region has 16 residues. Germline trimming cut 1 base from V and 5 bases from J; bases unmatched to any gene: 3. Looked up from germline, CDR1 is LGHDT and CDR2 is YNNKEL (reference sequence). The CDR3 sequence is CASSQAGTSGSETQYF. In nucleotides, the CDR3 is TGTGCCAGCAGCCAAGCCGGGACTAGCGGGAGTGAGACCCAGTACTTC.

The J gene is TRBJ2-3, the V gene TRBV9, with 7 bases identical to TRBD2. CDR1 is SGDLS and CDR2 is YYNGEE in the germline V gene. V dropped 0 bases and J dropped 2; count of bases not matched to a gene: 6. The CDR3 runs 16 residues. CDR3 nucleotide sequence: TGTGCCAGCAGCGTAGAGGGAGGGGAGTACACAGATACGCAGTATTTT. Translation: CASSVEGGEYTDTQYF. The variable domain in full, with the rest retrieved from reference TRBV9 and TRBJ2-3, is DSGVTQTPKHLITATGQRVTLRCSPRSGDLSVYWYQQSLDQGLQFLIQYYNGEERAKGNILERFSAQQFPDLHSELNLSSLELGDSALYFCASSVEGGEYTDTQYFGPGTRLTVL.

The CDR3 reads CASSLGRGFYGYTF. The CDR3 DNA sequence: TGTGCCAGCAGCTTGGGGCGGGGTTTCTATGGCTACACCTTC. The rearrangement links TRBV5-6 to TRBJ1-2; no definite D call. Between the trimmed V and J ends, which lost 0 bases and 4 bases, there was a span of 10 bases. Germline CDR1 and CDR2: SGHDT and YYEEEE. The CDR3 sequence is 14 residues long.

The chain has TRBV6-6 and TRBJ2-2, with 10 bases aligning to TRBD2. With V trimmed by 7 bases and J by 8 bases, 7 bases remained unmatched. The CDR3 spans 14 residues. Per the germline V gene, CDR1 is MNHNY and CDR2 is SVGAGI (reference sequence). In DNA, the CDR3 is TGTGCCAGCATTTCGCAACTAGCGGGGGGGGAGCTGTTTTTT. It is translated as CASISQLAGGELFF.

This chain joins TRBV27 and TRBJ2-7; D possibly corresponds to TRBD1 (6 bases). The CDR3 spans 13 residues. Trimming stripped 2 bases from V and 5 bases from J, with 10 bases between. Germline assignment: CDR1 MNHEY and CDR2 SMNVEV (reference sequence). The CDR3 protein is CASSLTGNNEQYF. CDR3 DNA: TGTGCCAGCAGTTTAACAGGGAACAACGAGCAGTACTTC.